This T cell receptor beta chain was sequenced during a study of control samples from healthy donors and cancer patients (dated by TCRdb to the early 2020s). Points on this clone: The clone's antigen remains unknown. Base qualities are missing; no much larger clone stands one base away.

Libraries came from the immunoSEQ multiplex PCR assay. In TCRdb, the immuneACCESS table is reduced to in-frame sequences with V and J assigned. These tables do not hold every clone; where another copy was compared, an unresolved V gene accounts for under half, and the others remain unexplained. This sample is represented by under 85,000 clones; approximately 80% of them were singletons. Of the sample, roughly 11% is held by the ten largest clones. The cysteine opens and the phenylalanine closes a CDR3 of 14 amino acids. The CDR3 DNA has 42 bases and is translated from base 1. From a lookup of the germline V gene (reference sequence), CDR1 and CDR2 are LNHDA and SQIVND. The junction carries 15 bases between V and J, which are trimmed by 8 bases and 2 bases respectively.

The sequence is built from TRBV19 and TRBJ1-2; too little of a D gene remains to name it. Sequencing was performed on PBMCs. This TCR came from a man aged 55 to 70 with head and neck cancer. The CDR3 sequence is CASGWTASNYGYTF. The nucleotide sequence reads TGTGCCAGTGGGTGGACCGCCTCGAACTATGGCTACACCTTC.